This T cell receptor beta chain was sequenced during a study of T cells in Graves' hyperthyroidism and ophthalmopathy. TCR beta CDR3 regions were amplified from RNA. RT-PCR in the first round (using the HTBI primer set) targeted the TCR CDR3. From the multiplex PCR reads, TCRdb called clonotypes with MiXCR, one entry per CDR3 protein. The sample yields about 720,000 distinct CDR3 sequences, roughly a sixth seen once. This clonotype was recorded many times. Antigen unknown. Diagnoses rested on clinical symptoms, serum thyroxine and TRAb, thyroid ultrasound and orbital computed tomography. Drawn at first hyperthyroidism diagnosis, the blood sample preceded any ophthalmopathy symptoms. CDR3 size: 15 residues. Deletions cut 3 bases from V and 0 bases from J, with 8 bases between. Germline-derived CDR1 and CDR2 are SNHLY and FYNNEI. Study-wide findings and caveats: Appearing also in blood were most of the thyroid clonotypes expanded above 0.001. In the analysis, a 13 V-J model separated ophthalmopathy from stable hyperthyroidism.

The sequencing sample was made of blood. This TCR was sampled from a woman in her forties or fifties with Graves' hyperthyroidism that later progressed to Graves' ophthalmopathy. The chain has TRBV2 and TRBJ1-4; D not resolved. CDR3: CASSDRTATNEKLFF. The CDR3 region has the DNA TGTGCCAGCAGTGACAGGACCGCAACTAATGAAAAACTGTTTTTT. The whole variable domain, filled in from reference TRBV2 and TRBJ1-4, reads EPEVTQTPSHQVTQMGQEVILRCVPISNHLYFYWYRQILGQKVEFLVSFYNNEISEKSEIFDDQFSVERPDGSNFTLKIRSTKLEDSAMYFCASSDRTATNEKLFFGSGTQLSVL.